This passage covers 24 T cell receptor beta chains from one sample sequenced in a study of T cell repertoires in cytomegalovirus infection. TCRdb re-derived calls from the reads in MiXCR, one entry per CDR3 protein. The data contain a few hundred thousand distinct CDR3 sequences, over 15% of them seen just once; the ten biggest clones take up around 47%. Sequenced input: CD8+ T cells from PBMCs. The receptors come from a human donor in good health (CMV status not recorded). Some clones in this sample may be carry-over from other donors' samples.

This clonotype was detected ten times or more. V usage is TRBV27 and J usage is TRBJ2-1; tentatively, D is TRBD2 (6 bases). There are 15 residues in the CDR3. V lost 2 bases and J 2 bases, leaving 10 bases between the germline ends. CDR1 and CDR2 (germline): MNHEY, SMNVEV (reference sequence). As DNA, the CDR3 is TGTGCCAGCAGTTTAACCCGGGGGACCTACAATGAGCAGTTCTTC. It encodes CASSLTRGTYNEQFF.

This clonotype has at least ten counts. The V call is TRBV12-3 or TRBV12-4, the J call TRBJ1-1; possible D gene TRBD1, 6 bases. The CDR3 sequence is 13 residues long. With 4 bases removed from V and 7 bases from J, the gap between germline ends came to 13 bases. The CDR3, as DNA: TGTGCCAGCAGTTCGGCGGGACACGGTGAAGCTTTCTTT. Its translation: CASSSAGHGEAFF.

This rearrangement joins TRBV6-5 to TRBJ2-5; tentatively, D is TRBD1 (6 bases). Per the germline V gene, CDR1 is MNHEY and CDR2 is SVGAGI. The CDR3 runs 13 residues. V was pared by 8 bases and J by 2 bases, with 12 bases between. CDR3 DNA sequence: TGTGCCAGCCCAGGGGCTGCACAAGAGACCCAGTACTTC. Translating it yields CASPGAAQETQYF.

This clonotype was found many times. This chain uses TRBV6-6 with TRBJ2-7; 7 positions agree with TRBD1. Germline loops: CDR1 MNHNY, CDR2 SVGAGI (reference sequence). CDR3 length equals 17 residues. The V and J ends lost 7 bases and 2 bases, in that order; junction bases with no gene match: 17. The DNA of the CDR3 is TGTGCCAGCACCCTGACAGGGTCCCTCACTCAAGCCTACGAGCAGTACTTC. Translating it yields CASTLTGSLTQAYEQYF.

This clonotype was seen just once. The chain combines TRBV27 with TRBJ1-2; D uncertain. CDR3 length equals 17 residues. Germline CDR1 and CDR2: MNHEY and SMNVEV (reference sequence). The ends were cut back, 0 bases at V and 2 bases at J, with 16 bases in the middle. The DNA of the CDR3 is TGTGCCAGCAGTTTATCGCCTAACTACTTAACGAACTATGGCTACACCTTC. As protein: CASSLSPNYLTNYGYTF.

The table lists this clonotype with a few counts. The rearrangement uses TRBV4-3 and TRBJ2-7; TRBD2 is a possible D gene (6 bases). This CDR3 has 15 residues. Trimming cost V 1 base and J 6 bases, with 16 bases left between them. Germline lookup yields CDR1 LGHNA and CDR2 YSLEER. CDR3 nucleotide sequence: TGCGCCAGCAGCCAAGTGGGGGGTTCTGCCGGCGAGCAGTACTTC. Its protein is CASSQVGGSAGEQYF.

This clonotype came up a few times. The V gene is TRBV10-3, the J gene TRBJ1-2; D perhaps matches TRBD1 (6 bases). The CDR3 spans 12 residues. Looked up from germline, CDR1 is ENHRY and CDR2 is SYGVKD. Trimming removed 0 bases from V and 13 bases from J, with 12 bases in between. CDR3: CAISESMTGGTF. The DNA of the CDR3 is TGTGCCATCAGTGAGTCGATGACAGGTGGCACCTTC.

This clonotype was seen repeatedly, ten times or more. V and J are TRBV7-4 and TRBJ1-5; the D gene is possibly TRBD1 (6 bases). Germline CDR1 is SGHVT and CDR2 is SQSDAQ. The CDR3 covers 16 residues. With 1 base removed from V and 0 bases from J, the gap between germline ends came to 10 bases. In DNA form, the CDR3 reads TGTGCCAGCAGCTTAGGGAGGACAGATAGCAATCAGCCCCAGCATTTT. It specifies CASSLGRTDSNQPQHF.

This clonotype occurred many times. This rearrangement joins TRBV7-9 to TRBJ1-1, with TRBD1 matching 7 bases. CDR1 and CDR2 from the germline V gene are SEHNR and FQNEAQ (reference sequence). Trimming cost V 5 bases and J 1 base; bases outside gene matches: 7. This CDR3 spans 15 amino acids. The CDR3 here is CASSPRDRPNTEAFF. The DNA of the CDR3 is TGTGCCAGCAGCCCCAGGGACAGACCGAACACTGAAGCTTTCTTT.

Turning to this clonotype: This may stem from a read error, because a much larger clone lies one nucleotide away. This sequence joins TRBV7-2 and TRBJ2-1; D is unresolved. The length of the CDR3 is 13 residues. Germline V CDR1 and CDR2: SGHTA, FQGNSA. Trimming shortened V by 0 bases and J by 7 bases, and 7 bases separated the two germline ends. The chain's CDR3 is CASSLAVRNEQFF. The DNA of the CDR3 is TGTGCCAGCAGCTTAGCGGTCAGGAATGAGCAGTTCTTC.

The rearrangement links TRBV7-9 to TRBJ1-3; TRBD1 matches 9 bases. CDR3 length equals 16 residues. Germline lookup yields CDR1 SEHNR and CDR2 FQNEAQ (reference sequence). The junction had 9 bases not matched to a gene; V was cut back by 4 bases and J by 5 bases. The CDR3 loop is CASSSPTGGDRNTIYF. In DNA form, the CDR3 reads TGTGCCAGCAGCTCCCCGACAGGGGGGGACCGAAACACCATATATTTT.

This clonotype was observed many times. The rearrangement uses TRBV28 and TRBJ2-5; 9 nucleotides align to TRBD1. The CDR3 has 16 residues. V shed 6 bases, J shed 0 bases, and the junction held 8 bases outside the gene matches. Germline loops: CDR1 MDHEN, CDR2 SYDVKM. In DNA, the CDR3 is TGTGCCAGCAGACTACCGGACAGGGGTTACCAAGAGACCCAGTACTTC. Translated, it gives CASRLPDRGYQETQYF.

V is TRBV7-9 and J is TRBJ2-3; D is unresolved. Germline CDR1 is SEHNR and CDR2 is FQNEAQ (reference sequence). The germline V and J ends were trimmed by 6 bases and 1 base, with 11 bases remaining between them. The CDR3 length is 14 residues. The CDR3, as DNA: TGTGCCAGCAGTGACCGCGGTGGCACAGATACGCAGTATTTT. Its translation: CASSDRGGTDTQYF. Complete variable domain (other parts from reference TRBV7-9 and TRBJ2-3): DTGVSQNPRHKITKRGQNVTFRCDPISEHNRLYWYRQTLGQGPEFLTYFQNEAQLEKSRLLSDRFSAERPKGSFSTLEIQRTEQGDSAMYLCASSDRGGTDTQYFGPGTRLTVL.

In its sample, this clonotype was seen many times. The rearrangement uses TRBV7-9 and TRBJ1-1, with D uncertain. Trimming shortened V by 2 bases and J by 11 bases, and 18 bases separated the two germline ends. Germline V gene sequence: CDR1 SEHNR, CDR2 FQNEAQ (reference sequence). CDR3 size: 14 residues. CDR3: CASSLSGEEGGAFF. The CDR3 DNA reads TGTGCCAGCAGCTTAAGTGGGGAGGAGGGAGGCGCTTTCTTT.

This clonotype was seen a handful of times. The DNA for the CDR3 is TGTGCCAGTAGTATTAGGCCAGGGGGATACACCGGGGAGCTGTTTTTT. Its protein product is CASSIRPGGYTGELFF. The rearrangement uses TRBV19 and TRBJ2-2, with TRBD1 matching 7 bases. Germline CDR1 and CDR2: LNHDA and SQIVND (reference sequence). V was pared by 3 bases and J by 3 bases, with 7 bases of the junction left unmatched. The CDR3 spans 16 residues.

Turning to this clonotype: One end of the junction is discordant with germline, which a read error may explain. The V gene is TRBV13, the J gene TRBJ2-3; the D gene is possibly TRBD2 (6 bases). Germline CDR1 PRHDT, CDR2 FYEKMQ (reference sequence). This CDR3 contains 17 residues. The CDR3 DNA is TGTGCCAGCAGCTTAGGCCTAGATCCGGGGGACGGAGATACGCGGTATTTT. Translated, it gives CASSLGLDPGDGDTRYF.

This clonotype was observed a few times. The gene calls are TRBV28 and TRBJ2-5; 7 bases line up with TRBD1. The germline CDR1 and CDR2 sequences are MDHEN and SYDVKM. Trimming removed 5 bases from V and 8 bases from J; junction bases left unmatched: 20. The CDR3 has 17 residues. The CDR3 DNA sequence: TGTGCCAGCAGTAAACCGGGACAGCTTGTTGGCAGGCGAACCCAGTACTTC. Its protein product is CASSKPGQLVGRRTQYF.

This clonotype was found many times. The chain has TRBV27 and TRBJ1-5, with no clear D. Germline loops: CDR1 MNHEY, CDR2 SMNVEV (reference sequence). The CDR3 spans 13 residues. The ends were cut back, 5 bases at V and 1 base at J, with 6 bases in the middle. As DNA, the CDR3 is TGTGCCAGCAGTCGGGGAAGCAATCAGCCCCAGCATTTT. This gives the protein CASSRGSNQPQHF.

The CDR3 nucleotides are TGCAGCGTTGGGGGACAGGGGGCTACGGTGACTGAAGCTTTCTTT. Protein: CSVGGQGATVTEAFF. The chain carries TRBV29-1 and TRBJ1-1, with TRBD1 matching over 12 bases. V was pared by 4 bases and J by 5 bases, with 8 bases of the junction left unmatched. Germline V gene sequence: CDR1 SQVTM, CDR2 ANQGSEA. This CDR3 has 15 residues.

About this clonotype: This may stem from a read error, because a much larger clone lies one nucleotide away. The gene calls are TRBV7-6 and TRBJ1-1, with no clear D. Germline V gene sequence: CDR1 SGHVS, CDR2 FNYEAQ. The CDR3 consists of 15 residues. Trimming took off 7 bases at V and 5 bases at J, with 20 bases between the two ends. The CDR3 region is CASNSPTEGGTEAFF. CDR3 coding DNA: TGTGCCAGCAACTCGCCGACGGAAGGTGGGACTGAAGCTTTCTTT.

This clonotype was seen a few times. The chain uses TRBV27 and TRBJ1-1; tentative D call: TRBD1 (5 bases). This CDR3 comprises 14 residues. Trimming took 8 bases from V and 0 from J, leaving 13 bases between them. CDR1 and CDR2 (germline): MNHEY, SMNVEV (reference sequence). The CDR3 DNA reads TGTGCCAGCCGGAGGGACTTAATGAACACTGAAGCTTTCTTT. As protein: CASRRDLMNTEAFF.

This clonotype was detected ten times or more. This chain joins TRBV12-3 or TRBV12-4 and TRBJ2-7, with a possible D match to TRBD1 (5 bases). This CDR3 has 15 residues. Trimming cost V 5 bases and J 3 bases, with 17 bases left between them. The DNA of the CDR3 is TGTGCCAGCAGTATAAAGGGGTTTGGTATCTACGAGCAGTACTTC. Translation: CASSIKGFGIYEQYF.

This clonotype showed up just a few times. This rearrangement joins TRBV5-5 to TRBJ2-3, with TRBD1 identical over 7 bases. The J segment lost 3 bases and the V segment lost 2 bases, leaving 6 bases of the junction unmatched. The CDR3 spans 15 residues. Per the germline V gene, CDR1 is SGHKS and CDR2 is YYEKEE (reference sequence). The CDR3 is CASSFRTGETDTQYF. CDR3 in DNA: TGTGCCAGCAGCTTTCGGACAGGCGAGACAGATACGCAGTATTTT.

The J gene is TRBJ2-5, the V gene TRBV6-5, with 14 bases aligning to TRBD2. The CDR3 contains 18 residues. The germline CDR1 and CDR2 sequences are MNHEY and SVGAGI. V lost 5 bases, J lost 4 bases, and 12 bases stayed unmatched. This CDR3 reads CASSPETSGGAFGETQYF. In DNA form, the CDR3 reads TGTGCCAGCAGTCCCGAGACTAGCGGGGGGGCCTTTGGAGAGACCCAGTACTTC.